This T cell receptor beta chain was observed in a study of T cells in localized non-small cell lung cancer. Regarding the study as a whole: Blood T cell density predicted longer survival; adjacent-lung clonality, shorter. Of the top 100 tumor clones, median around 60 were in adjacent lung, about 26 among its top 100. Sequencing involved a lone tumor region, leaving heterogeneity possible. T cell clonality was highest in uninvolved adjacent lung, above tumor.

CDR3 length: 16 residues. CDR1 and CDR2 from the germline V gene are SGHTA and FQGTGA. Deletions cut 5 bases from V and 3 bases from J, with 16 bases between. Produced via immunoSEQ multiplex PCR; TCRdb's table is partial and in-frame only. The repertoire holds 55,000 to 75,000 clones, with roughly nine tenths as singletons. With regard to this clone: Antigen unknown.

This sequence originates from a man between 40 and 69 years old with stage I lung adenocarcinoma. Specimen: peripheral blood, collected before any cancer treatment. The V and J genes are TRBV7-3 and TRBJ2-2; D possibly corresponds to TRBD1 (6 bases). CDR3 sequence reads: CASSLQVGAYTGELFF. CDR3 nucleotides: TGTGCCAGCAGCCTCCAGGTGGGGGCTTACACCGGGGAGCTGTTTTTT.